Each of the 15 T cell receptor beta chains below was sequenced from the same sample in a study of cytomegalovirus exposure and HLA in healthy donors. The method was immunoSEQ multiplex PCR; TCRdb's version includes in-frame clones alone and lacks a portion of them. Counted here are about 88,000 clones, roughly 80% occurring once; the ten biggest clones make up about an eighth. The sequencing sample was made of PBMCs. The source is a young woman in good health and CMV-seropositive.

The CDR3 sequence is CASSDGQGNGYTF. The CDR3, as DNA: TGTGCCAGCAGTGACGGACAGGGGAATGGCTACACCTTC. The chain combines TRBV6-6 with TRBJ1-2, with 9 bases fitting TRBD1. From germline, CDR1 is MNHNY and CDR2 SVGAGI (reference sequence). The CDR3 is 13 amino acids. Trimming cost V 5 bases and J 6 bases; bases outside gene matches: 4.

V is TRBV19 and J is TRBJ1-1; no clear D. CDR3 length: 14 amino acids. Trimming took 0 bases from V and 1 from J, leaving 6 bases between them. Germline V gene data show CDR1 as LNHDA and CDR2 as SQIVND (reference sequence). As DNA, the CDR3 is TGTGCCAGTAGTATAGATGGGAGGAACACTGAAGCTTTCTTT. Its protein is CASSIDGRNTEAFF.

CDR3 in amino acids: CASIPGPGNTIYF. CDR3 sequence (DNA): TGTGCCAGCATCCCAGGGCCCGGAAACACCATATATTTT. The chain carries TRBV7-2 and TRBJ1-3; the D gene is possibly TRBD1 (5 bases). There are 13 residues in the CDR3. From germline, CDR1 is SGHTA and CDR2 FQGNSA. Trimming removed 7 bases at V and 4 bases at J, with 11 bases between.

This clone has a count of ten or more. At the DNA level, this CDR3 is encoded by other sequences in the same sample as well. V gene TRBV29-1 combines with J gene TRBJ2-3; 9 bases are a match to TRBD1. This CDR3 has 14 residues. After removal of 3 bases from V and 2 bases from J, the junction contained 3 bases not matched to a gene. In germline, CDR1 is SQVTM, CDR2 ANQGSEA. CDR3 sequence reads: CSVEGQGYTDTQYF. Written as DNA, the CDR3 is TGCAGCGTTGAGGGACAGGGTTACACAGATACGCAGTATTTT.

The chain couples TRBV9 to TRBJ1-1; the D gene is possibly TRBD1 (6 bases). V was shortened by 2 bases and J by 0 bases, with 14 bases between the two germline ends. The germline V gene encodes CDR1 SGDLS and CDR2 YYNGEE. The CDR3 extends over 16 amino acids. The CDR3 DNA sequence: TGTGCCAGCAGCGTTACAGGGACGAGGTTGAACACTGAAGCTTTCTTT. This encodes CASSVTGTRLNTEAFF.

This clone occurred many times. This chain uses TRBV28 with TRBJ1-1; D not certain. The germline V gene encodes CDR1 MDHEN and CDR2 SYDVKM. V lost 7 bases, J lost 5 bases, and 20 bases lay in between. This CDR3 is built from 15 residues. The CDR3, as DNA: TGTGCCAGCAACATCTTGGTTGGTGGAGGGACTGAAGCTTTCTTT. Its translation: CASNILVGGGTEAFF.

In the case of this clone: A much larger clone lies a single base off, so this may be a read error. The V call is TRBV6-1, the J call TRBJ2-7; 7 bases fit TRBD2. The CDR3 loop spans 11 amino acids. J lost 7 bases, V lost 5 bases, and 2 bases had no gene match. Germline V gives CDR1 MNHNS, CDR2 SASEGT. The CDR3 protein is CASSFGGEQYF. DNA of the CDR3: TGTGCCAGCAGTTTCGGGGGGGAGCAGTACTTC.

J is TRBJ2-7 and V is TRBV7-2; 13 nucleotides agree with TRBD2. The germline gives CDR1 SGHTA, CDR2 FQGNSA. This CDR3 region has 16 residues. The J segment lost 7 bases and the V segment lost 7 bases, leaving 13 bases of the junction unmatched. CDR3: CASTQLLAGGVGEQYF. As DNA, the CDR3 is TGTGCCAGCACCCAACTACTAGCGGGGGGGGTCGGGGAGCAGTACTTC. The full variable domain, its missing parts supplied by reference TRBV7-2 and TRBJ2-7, is GAGVSQSPSNKVTEKGKDVELRCDPISGHTALYWYRQSLGQGLEFLIYFQGNSAPDKSGLPSDRFSAERTGGSVSTLTIQRTQQEDSAVYLCASTQLLAGGVGEQYFGPGTRLTVT.

The V call is TRBV5-1, the J call TRBJ1-6; 7 nucleotides line up with TRBD1. Germline V CDR1 and CDR2: SGHRS, YFSETQ. The CDR3 extends over 17 amino acids. V lost 0 bases, J lost 9 bases, and 12 bases stayed unmatched. CDR3 protein: CASSLGYRDRLASPLHF. The CDR3 DNA reads as TGCGCCAGCAGCTTGGGCTACCGGGACAGATTAGCTTCACCCCTCCACTTT. Using reference TRBV5-1 and TRBJ1-6 for the parts outside the CDR3, the full variable domain is KAGVTQTPRYLIKTRGQQVTLSCSPISGHRSVSWYQQTPGQGLQFLFEYFSETQRNKGNFPGRFSGRQFSNSRSEMNVSTLELGDSALYLCASSLGYRDRLASPLHFGNGTRLTVT.

This sequence joins TRBV5-1 and TRBJ2-3, with 8 bases lining up with TRBD2. J gave up 5 bases and V 2 bases, and 4 bases lay outside the gene matches. CDR3 length: 14 residues. CDR1 is SGHRS, CDR2 YFSETQ, per germline. The chain's CDR3 is CASSFGGAIDTQYF. The DNA for the CDR3 is TGCGCCAGCAGCTTCGGGGGGGCCATAGATACGCAGTATTTT.

The rearrangement joins TRBV11-2 to TRBJ1-4; 7 bases are shared with TRBD1. Germline CDR1 reads SGHAT; CDR2 reads FQNNGV. CDR3 length: 16 amino acids. The junction had 12 bases not matched to a gene; V was cut back by 6 bases and J by 5 bases. The CDR3 loop is CASRRPGQRKNEKLFF. In DNA, the CDR3 is TGTGCCAGCAGAAGACCGGGACAGAGAAAGAATGAAAAACTGTTTTTT.

This clone was picked up one time. The sample carries other DNA sequences with the same CDR3. V and J are TRBV6-5 and TRBJ2-3; possible D gene TRBD1, 5 bases. The CDR3 is 15 amino acids. Germline lookup yields CDR1 MNHEY and CDR2 SVGAGI. Trimming cost V 0 bases and J 1 base, with 8 bases left between them. CDR3 region: CASSYSRDGTDTQYF. CDR3 bases: TGTGCCAGCAGTTACTCCAGGGATGGCACAGATACGCAGTATTTT.

The chain combines TRBV19 with TRBJ1-5; D gene uncertain. Deletions cut 7 bases from V and 2 bases from J, with 15 bases between. The CDR3 is 15 amino acids. Germline V gene sequence: CDR1 LNHDA, CDR2 SQIVND (reference sequence). CDR3 in amino acids: CASTQNIGGNQPQHF. The DNA of the CDR3 is TGTGCCAGTACCCAAAACATCGGGGGCAATCAGCCCCAGCATTTT.

The V call is TRBV9, the J call TRBJ2-4, with 7 bases matching TRBD1. This CDR3 is 16 amino acids long. The V gene end was trimmed by 4 bases and the J gene end by 2 bases; junction bases not matched to a gene: 9. Germline V gene sequence: CDR1 SGDLS, CDR2 YYNGEE. CDR3 protein: CASSPQVTGSKNIQYF. The CDR3 DNA sequence: TGTGCCAGCAGCCCACAAGTGACAGGGTCCAAAAACATTCAGTACTTC.

The count of this clone is one. The J gene is TRBJ2-5, the V gene TRBV19, with 7 bases aligning to TRBD2. Germline V gives CDR1 LNHDA, CDR2 SQIVND (reference sequence). V trimming: 3 bases; J trimming: 3 bases; junction bases outside the gene matches: 4. The CDR3 contains 14 residues. The CDR3 DNA reads TGTGCCAGTAGTATTTGGGCGGGGGAAGAGACCCAGTACTTC. Translated, it gives CASSIWAGEETQYF.